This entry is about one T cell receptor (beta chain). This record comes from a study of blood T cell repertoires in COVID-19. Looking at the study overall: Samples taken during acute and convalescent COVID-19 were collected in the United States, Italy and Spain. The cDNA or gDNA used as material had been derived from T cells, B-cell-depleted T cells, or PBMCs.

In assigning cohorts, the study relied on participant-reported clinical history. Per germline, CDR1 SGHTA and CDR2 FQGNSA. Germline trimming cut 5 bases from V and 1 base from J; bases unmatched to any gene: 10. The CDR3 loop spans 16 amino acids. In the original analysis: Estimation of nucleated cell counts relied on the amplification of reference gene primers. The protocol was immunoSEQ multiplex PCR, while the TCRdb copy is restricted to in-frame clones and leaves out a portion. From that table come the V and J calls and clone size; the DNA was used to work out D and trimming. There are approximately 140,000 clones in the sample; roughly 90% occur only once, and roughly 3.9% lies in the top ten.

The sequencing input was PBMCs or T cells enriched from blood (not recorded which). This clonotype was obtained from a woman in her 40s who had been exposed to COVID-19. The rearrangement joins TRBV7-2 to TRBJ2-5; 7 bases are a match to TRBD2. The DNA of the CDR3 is TGTGCCAGCAGCCCCTCCCCACTAGCGACCCAAGAGACCCAGTACTTC. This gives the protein CASSPSPLATQETQYF.